The clone carrying this T cell receptor (beta chain) was counted a single time. The target antigen is unknown. As the CDR3 is not closed by the conserved phenylalanine or tryptophan, this likely results from a read error. The sample originates from a study of vaccination and CD4 T cells after COVID-19. General study findings and limits: Spike mono-reactivity was the property of 304 of 307 vaccine-specific clones in convalescent patients.

The treatment denotes: approximately nine-day PBMC culture with coronavirus spike peptide pools or control peptides (ViraFEST assay). Investigators isolated CD4+ T cells by negative selection after roughly eleven days of culture. CDR1 is KGHDR, CDR2 SFDVKD, per germline. The CDR3 has 14 residues. Trimming stripped 4 bases from V and 7 bases from J, with 13 bases between. The assay that was used to sequence DNA from cultured CD4+ T cells was the Oncomine TCR Beta short-read assay. TCRdb passed the PCR reads through MiXCR, listing each CDR3 protein once. Among roughly 12,000 distinct CDR3 sequences listed, 45% to 55% were seen once.

The J gene is TRBJ2-1, the V gene TRBV24-1; D assignment may be TRBD1 or TRBD2 (5 bases each). The sequencing input was CD4+ T cells from blood, cultured in vitro. The origin of this receptor is a human donor who had recovered from COVID-19. The CDR3, as DNA: TGTGCCACCAGTGACCCAAATTGGGGGAATGAGCAGTTCATC. Its protein is CATSDPNWGNEQFI.